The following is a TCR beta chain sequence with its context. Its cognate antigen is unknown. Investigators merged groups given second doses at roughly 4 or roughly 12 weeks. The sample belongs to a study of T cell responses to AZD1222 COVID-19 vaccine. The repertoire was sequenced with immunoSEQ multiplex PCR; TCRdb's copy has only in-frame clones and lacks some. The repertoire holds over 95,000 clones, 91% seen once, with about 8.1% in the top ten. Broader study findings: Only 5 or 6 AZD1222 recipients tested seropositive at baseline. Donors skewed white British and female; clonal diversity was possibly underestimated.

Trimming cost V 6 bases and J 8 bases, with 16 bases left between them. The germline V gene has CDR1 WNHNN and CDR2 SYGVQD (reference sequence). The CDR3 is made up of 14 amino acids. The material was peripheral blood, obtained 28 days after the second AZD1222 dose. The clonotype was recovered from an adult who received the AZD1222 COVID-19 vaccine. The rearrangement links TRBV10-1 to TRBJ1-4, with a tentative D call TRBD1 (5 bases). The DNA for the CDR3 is TGCGCCAGCAGGCATTCCAGGGTACGAGAAAAACTGTTTTTT. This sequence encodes CASRHSRVREKLFF.